This TCR beta chain was sequenced for a study of beta chain features in type 1 diabetes. Turning to this clone: The antigen is undetermined.

Study-level results: Short templates might get an advantage during PCR, and this would be equal in patients and controls. Shorter TCRB CDR3s, moderately but significantly so, marked every one of the four CD4+ subsets in Type 1 diabetes patients.

Investigators reverse transcribed all isolated RNA, so they sequenced expressed TCRB transcripts. Naive, central memory and regulatory T cell samples averaged about 3.6 million immunoSEQ reads each. Some clones are missing from TCRdb's copy, which holds only in-frame ones; the method was immunoSEQ multiplex PCR. The table shows 300,000 to 400,000 clones, with around 9.3% occurring only once. Using CD45RO/CCR7/CD25/CD127/CD95/CD27, CD4+ naive, central memory, regulatory and stem cell-like memory cells were sorted. The CDR3 extends over 15 amino acids. Germline-derived CDR1 and CDR2 are MNHNY and SVGAGI (reference sequence). V lost 5 bases and J 2 bases, leaving 10 bases between the germline ends.

The receptor's source is a man aged 25 to 40 with type 1 diabetes. The chain carries TRBV6-6 and TRBJ1-6; D gene uncertain. Sequences were obtained from central memory CD4+ T cells from blood. CDR3 loop: CASSGPNAYNSPLHF. DNA for the CDR3: TGTGCCAGCAGTGGGCCAAACGCCTATAATTCACCCCTCCACTTT.